A single sample gave rise to the 11 T cell receptor beta chains below, sequenced in a study of T cells after yellow fever vaccination. In TCRdb, the 5' RACE reads were re-called with MiXCR into one record per CDR3 protein. The table lists roughly 170,000 distinct CDR3 sequences, around 9.7% of them singletons. The sample consisted of CD8+ T cells sorted from PBMCs, taken 45 days after the yellow fever booster vaccination. These receptors were collected from a man in his late teens or twenties who received the YFV17D yellow fever vaccine.

This clonotype was detected once. The V gene is TRBV24-1, the J gene TRBJ2-1; no reliable D call. The CDR3 is made up of 12 amino acids. Per the germline V gene, CDR1 is KGHDR and CDR2 is SFDVKD. V lost 7 bases and J lost 4, with 7 bases in between. CDR3 DNA sequence: TGTGCCACCAGCTCCCCTTACAATGAGCAGTTCTTC. This gives the protein CATSSPYNEQFF.

CDR3 loop: CASSFRGQLQTRNTEAFF. The CDR3 coding sequence is TGTGCCAGCAGCTTTAGGGGACAGTTGCAAACCAGGAACACTGAAGCTTTCTTT. The V and J genes are TRBV7-9 and TRBJ1-1; 7 nucleotides line up with TRBD1. The J segment lost 1 base and the V segment lost 3 bases, leaving 14 bases of the junction unmatched. The CDR3 runs 18 residues. The germline gives CDR1 SEHNR, CDR2 FQNEAQ (reference sequence).

This chain uses TRBV12-3 or TRBV12-4 with TRBJ2-3, with TRBD1 as a possible D gene (5 bases). Deletions cut 3 bases from V and 5 bases from J, with 9 bases between. The length of the CDR3 is 13 residues. The CDR3 nucleotides are TGTGCCAGCAGTTTCGGTGGACAAGATACGCAGTATTTT. Amino acid sequence: CASSFGGQDTQYF.

This clonotype occurred many times. This chain links TRBV7-9 with TRBJ2-7; 13 bases match TRBD2. Germline V CDR1 and CDR2: SEHNR, FQNEAQ (reference sequence). Unmatched junction bases numbered 13, after V lost 2 bases and J lost 3 bases. This CDR3 is built from 19 residues. For the CDR3, the DNA is TGTGCCAGCAGCTTACGTACGGCTGAACTAGCGGGGGGGGACTACGAGCAGTACTTC. As protein: CASSLRTAELAGGDYEQYF.

A remark on this clonotype: Being one base from a much bigger clone, this may be a read error. This chain links TRBV4-1 with TRBJ1-6; perhaps TRBD1 as D (5 bases). The CDR3 is made up of 16 amino acids. V gave up 2 bases and J gave up 5 bases, with 13 bases separating them. Germline V gene data show CDR1 as MGHRA and CDR2 as YSYEKL. The DNA of the CDR3 is TGCGCCAGCAGCCAAAAGGGACCGCCCGATAATTCACCCCTCCACTTT. Translated, it gives CASSQKGPPDNSPLHF.

This clonotype has just a few counts. The chain uses TRBV11-2 and TRBJ1-5, with TRBD1 as a possible D gene (5 bases). The CDR3 extends over 15 amino acids. V was trimmed by 4 bases and J by 0 bases, leaving 10 bases between them. Germline CDR1 is SGHAT and CDR2 is FQNNGV. In nucleotides, the CDR3 is TGTGCCAGCAGCTCAGACAGCTATAGCAATCAGCCCCAGCATTTT. This codes for CASSSDSYSNQPQHF.

This clonotype has ten or more counts. The chain links TRBV11-3 to TRBJ2-2; TRBD2 aligns across 14 bases. Trimming removed 5 bases from V and 3 bases from J; junction bases left unmatched: 5. The CDR3 length is 17 residues. Looked up from germline, CDR1 is SGHNT and CDR2 is YENEEA. The CDR3 DNA reads as TGTGCCAGCAGCCTGGGACTAGCGGGGGTATACACCGGGGAGCTGTTTTTT. This translates into CASSLGLAGVYTGELFF.

The chain carries TRBV5-6 and TRBJ2-3; 7 positions match TRBD2. The CDR3 contains 14 residues. Germline V gene data show CDR1 as SGHDT and CDR2 as YYEEEE. V lost 3 bases, J lost 2 bases, and 3 bases stayed unmatched. CDR3 residues: CASSWTSPTDTQYF. The CDR3 DNA reads as TGTGCCAGCAGCTGGACTAGTCCCACAGATACGCAGTATTTT.

The table lists this clonotype with a few counts. The chain carries TRBV27 and TRBJ2-1; 13 nucleotides match TRBD2. The CDR3 has 18 residues. V lost 5 bases and J lost 2; bases outside the gene matches: 9. Germline V CDR1 and CDR2: MNHEY, SMNVEV (reference sequence). The DNA of the CDR3 is TGTGCCAGCAGTGGGGAGGTGACTAGCGGGGGGCCCTACAATGAGCAGTTCTTC. It encodes CASSGEVTSGGPYNEQFF.

This clonotype was detected only a few times. J is TRBJ1-5 and V is TRBV7-3; 7 positions agree with TRBD1. The junction had 7 bases not matched to a gene; V was cut back by 5 bases and J by 0 bases. Per the germline V gene, CDR1 is SGHTA and CDR2 is FQGTGA. The CDR3 is 16 residues long. CDR3 DNA: TGTGCCAGCAGCACCGCCGGGACAGATAGCAATCAGCCCCAGCATTTT. It specifies CASSTAGTDSNQPQHF.

This clonotype showed up just a few times. The rearrangement joins TRBV29-1 to TRBJ2-5, with 10 bases that match TRBD1. Germline V gives CDR1 SQVTM, CDR2 ANQGSEA. The trim removed 5 bases at V and 6 bases at J, leaving 12 bases unmatched. CDR3 size: 15 residues. The CDR3 loop is CSVTYRGQGLKTQYF. CDR3 in DNA: TGCAGCGTTACCTATAGGGGACAGGGGTTAAAGACCCAGTACTTC.